Here is one T cell receptor beta chain with its context. Its antigen is not known. Trimming took 6 bases from V and 3 from J, leaving 17 bases between them. The CDR3 consists of 14 residues. Germline V CDR1 and CDR2: DFQATT, SNEGSKA (reference sequence). TCRdb reanalysed the 5' RACE reads using MiXCR and keeps one entry per CDR3 protein. The sample has hundreds of thousands of distinct CDR3 sequences, roughly an eighth seen once. The data derive from a study of T cells after yellow fever vaccination. Study-level results: Clones from primary vaccination mostly reappeared after the booster (roughly 95% CD4, about 85% CD8). There was a possibility that FACS-sorted repertoires contained abundant clonotypes contaminating from the bulk population. Although most clonotypes did not, a small share appeared in both CD4 and CD8 compartments.

The chain couples TRBV20-1 to TRBJ1-1, with a weak D call TRBD1 (5 bases). This receptor was identified in a young man who received the YFV17D yellow fever vaccine. The input for sequencing was CD4+ T cells sorted from PBMCs, taken 15 days after the yellow fever booster vaccination. CDR3 sequence reads: CSAPVGKGDTEAFF. Written as DNA, the CDR3 is TGCAGTGCCCCAGTGGGGAAAGGGGACACTGAAGCTTTCTTT.